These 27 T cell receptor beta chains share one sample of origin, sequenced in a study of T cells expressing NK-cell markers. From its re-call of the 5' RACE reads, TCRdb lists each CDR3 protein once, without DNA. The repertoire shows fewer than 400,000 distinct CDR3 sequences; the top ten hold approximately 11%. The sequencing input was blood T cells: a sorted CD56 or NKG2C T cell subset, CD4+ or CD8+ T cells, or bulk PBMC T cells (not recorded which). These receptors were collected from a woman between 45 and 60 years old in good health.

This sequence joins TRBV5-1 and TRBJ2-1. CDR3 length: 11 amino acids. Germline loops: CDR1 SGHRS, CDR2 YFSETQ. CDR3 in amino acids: CASSLLSEQFF.

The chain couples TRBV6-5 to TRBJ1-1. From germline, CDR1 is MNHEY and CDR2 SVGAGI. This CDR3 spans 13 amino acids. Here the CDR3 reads CASSYGVPTEAFF.

The CDR3 protein is CATLRSGTDTQYF. The rearrangement uses TRBV24-1 and TRBJ2-3. This CDR3 comprises 13 residues. Per the germline V gene, CDR1 is KGHDR and CDR2 is SFDVKD.

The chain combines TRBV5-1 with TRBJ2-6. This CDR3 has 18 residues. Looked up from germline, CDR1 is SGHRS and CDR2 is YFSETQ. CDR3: CASSLDRWGFSGANVLTF.

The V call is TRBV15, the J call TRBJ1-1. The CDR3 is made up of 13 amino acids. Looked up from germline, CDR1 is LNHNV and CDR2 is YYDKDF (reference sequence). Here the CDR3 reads CATSSAPGTEAFF.

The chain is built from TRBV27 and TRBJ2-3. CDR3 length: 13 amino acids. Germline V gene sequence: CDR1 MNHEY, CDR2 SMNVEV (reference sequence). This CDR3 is CASSFLTRDTQYF.

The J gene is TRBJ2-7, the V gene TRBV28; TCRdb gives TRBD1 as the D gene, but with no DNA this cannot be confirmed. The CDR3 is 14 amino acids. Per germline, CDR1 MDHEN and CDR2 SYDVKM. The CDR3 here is CASSFRTGDNEQYF.

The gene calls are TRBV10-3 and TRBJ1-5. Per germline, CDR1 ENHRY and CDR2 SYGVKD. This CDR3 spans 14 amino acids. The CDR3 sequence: CAISESQRNQPQHF.

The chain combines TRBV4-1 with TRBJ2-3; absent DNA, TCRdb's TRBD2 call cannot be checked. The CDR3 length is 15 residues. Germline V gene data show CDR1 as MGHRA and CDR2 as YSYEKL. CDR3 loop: CASKGLAGWTDTQYF.

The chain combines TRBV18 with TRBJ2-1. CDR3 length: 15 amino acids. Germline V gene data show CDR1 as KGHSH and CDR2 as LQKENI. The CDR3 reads CASSPLESRHNEQFF.

The CDR3 region is CASGVLQTQYF. The chain has TRBV6-5 and TRBJ2-5. CDR1 and CDR2 (germline): MNHEY, SVGAGI. CDR3 length equals 11 residues.

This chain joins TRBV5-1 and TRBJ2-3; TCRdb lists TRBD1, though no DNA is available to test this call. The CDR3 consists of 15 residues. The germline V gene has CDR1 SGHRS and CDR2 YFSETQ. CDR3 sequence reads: CASSFFLSGTDTQYF.

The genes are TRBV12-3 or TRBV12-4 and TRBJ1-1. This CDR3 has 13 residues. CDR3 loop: CASSLLANTEAFF.

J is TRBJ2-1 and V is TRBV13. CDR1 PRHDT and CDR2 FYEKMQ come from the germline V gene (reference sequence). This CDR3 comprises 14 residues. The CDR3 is CASSSLRSIHEQFF.

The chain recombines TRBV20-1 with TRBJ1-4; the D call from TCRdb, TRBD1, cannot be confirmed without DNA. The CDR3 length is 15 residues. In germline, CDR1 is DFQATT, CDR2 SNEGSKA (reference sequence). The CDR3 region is CSASGTGGASGKLFF.

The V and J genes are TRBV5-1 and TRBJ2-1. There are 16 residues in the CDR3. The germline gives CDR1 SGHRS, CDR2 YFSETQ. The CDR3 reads CASSLVRTISYNEQFF. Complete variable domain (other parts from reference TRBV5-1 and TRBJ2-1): KAGVTQTPRYLIKTRGQQVTLSCSPISGHRSVSWYQQTPGQGLQFLFEYFSETQRNKGNFPGRFSGRQFSNSRSEMNVSTLELGDSALYLCASSLVRTISYNEQFFGPGTRLTVL.

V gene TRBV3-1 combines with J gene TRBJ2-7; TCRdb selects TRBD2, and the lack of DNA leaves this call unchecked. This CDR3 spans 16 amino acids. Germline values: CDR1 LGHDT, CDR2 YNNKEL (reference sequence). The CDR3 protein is CASSQDGGTSSYEQYF.

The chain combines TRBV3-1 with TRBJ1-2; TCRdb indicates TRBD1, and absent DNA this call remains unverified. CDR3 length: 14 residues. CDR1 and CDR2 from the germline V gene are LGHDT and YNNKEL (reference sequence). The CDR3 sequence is CASSQRTGENGYTF. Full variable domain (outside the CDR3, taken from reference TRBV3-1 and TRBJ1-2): DTAVSQTPKYLVTQMGNDKSIKCEQNLGHDTMYWYKQDSKKFLKIMFSYNNKELIINETVPNRFSPKSPDKAHLNLHINSLELGDSAVYFCASSQRTGENGYTFGSGTRLTVV.

This CDR3 reads CASSLQGPETQYF. V and J are TRBV3-1 and TRBJ2-5; TCRdb names TRBD2, which stays unverified in the absence of DNA. Germline-derived CDR1 and CDR2 are LGHDT and YNNKEL (reference sequence). CDR3 length: 13 amino acids.

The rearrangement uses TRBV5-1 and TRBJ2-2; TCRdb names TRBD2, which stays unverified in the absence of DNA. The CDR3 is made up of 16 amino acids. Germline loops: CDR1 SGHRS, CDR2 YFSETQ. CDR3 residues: CASSLALAGNTGELFF.

The CDR3 sequence is CASGPRRGLDTDTQYF. The genes are TRBV5-5 and TRBJ2-3; the TRBD2 assignment by TCRdb is unverifiable without DNA. The CDR3 has 16 residues. CDR1 is SGHKS, CDR2 YYEKEE, per germline (reference sequence).

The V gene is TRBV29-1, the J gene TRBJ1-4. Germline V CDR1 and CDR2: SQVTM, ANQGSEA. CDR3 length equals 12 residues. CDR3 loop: CSVSDGYEKLFF.

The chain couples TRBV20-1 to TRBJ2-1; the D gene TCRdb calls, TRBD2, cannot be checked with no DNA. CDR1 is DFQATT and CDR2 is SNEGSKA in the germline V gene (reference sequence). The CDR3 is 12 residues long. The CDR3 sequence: CSASAMEDEQFF.

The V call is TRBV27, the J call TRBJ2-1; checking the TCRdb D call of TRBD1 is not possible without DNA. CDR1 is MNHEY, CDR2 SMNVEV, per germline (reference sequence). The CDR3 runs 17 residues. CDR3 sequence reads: CASSLLGQGAIGNEQFF.

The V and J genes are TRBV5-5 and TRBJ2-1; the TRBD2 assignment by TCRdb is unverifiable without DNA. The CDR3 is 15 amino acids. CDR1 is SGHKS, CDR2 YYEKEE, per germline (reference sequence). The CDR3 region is CASSLVRTGVGEQFF. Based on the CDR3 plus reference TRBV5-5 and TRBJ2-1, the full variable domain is DAGVTQSPTHLIKTRGQQVTLRCSPISGHKSVSWYQQVLGQGPQFIFQYYEKEERGRGNFPDRFSARQFPNYSSELNVNALLLGDSALYLCASSLVRTGVGEQFFGPGTRLTVL.

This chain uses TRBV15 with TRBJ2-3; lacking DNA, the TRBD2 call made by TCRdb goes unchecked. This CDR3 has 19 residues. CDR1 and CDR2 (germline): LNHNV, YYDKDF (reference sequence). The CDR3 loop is CATSRHKTGTSGSTDTQYF. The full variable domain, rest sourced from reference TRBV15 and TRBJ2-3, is DAMVIQNPRYQVTQFGKPVTLSCSQTLNHNVMYWYQQKSSQAPKLLFHYYDKDFNNEADTPDNFQSRRPNTSFCFLDIRSPGLGDTAMYLCATSRHKTGTSGSTDTQYFGPGTRLTVL.

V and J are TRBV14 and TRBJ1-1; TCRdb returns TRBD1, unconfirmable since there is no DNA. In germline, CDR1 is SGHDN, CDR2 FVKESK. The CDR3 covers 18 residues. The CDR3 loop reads CASSPRRPGTGMNTEAFF.